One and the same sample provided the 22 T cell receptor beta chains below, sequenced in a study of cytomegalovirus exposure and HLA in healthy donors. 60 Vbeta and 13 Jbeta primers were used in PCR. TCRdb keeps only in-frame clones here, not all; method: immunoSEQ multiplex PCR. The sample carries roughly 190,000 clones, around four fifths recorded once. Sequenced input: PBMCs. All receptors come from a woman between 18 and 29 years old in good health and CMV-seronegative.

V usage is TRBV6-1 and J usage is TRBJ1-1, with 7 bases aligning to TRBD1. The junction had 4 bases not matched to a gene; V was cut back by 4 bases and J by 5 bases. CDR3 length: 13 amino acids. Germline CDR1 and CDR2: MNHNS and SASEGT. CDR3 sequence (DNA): TGTGCCAGCAGTGGGCAGGGGGAAACTGAAGCTTTCTTT. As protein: CASSGQGETEAFF.

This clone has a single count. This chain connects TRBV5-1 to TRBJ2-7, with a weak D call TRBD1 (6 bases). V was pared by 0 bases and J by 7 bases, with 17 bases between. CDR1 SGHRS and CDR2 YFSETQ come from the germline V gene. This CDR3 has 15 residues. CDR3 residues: CASSLVREGVPEQYF. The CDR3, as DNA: TGCGCCAGCAGCTTGGTCCGCGAGGGGGTACCGGAGCAGTACTTC.

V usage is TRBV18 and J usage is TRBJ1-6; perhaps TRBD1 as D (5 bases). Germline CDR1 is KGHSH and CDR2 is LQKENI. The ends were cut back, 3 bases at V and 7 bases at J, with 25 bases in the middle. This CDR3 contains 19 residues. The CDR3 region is CASSPHPIAQGNRNSPLHF. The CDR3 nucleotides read TGTGCCAGCTCACCTCACCCGATCGCGCAAGGAAACAGGAATTCACCCCTCCACTTT. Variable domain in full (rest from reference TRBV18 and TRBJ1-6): NAGVMQNPRHLVRRRGQEARLRCSPMKGHSHVYWYRQLPEEGLKFMVYLQKENIIDESGMPKERFSAEFPKEGPSILRIQQVVRGDSAAYFCASSPHPIAQGNRNSPLHFGNGTRLTVT.

CDR3 DNA sequence: TGTGCCAGCAGAGACACCTTAAGCACAGATACGCAGTATTTT. Residues: CASRDTLSTDTQYF. The chain combines TRBV27 with TRBJ2-3, with unresolved D. The CDR3 totals 14 residues. Germline CDR1 reads MNHEY; CDR2 reads SMNVEV (reference sequence). V was clipped by 6 bases and J by 0 bases, with 10 bases between them.

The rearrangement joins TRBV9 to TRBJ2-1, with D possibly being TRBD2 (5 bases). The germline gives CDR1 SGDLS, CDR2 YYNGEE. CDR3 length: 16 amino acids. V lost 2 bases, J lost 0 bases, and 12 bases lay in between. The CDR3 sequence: CASSVLGADSYNEQFF. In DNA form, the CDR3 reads TGTGCCAGCAGCGTCCTCGGAGCGGACTCCTACAATGAGCAGTTCTTC.

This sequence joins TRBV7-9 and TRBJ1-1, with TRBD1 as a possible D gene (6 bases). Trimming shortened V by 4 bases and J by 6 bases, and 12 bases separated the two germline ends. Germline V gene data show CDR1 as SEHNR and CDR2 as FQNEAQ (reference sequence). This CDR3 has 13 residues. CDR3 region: CASSSTGLPEAFF. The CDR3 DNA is TGTGCCAGCAGCTCAACAGGGTTACCTGAAGCTTTCTTT.

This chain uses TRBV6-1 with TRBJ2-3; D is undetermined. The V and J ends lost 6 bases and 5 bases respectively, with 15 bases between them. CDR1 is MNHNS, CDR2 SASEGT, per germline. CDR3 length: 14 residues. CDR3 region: CASSETNQLDTQYF. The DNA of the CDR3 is TGTGCCAGCAGCGAAACCAACCAGTTAGATACGCAGTATTTT.

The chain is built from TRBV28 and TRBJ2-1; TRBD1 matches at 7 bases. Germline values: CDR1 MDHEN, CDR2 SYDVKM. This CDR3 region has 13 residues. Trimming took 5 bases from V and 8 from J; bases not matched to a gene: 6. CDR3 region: CASSPGQVHEQFF. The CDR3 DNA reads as TGTGCCAGCAGTCCAGGACAGGTGCATGAGCAGTTCTTC.

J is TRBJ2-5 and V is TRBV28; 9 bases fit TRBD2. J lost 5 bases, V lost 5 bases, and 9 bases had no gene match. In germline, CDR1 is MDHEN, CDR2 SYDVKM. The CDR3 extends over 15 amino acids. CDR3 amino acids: CASSPRGAGGETQYF. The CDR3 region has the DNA TGTGCCAGCAGTCCCCGGGGGGCGGGGGGGGAGACCCAGTACTTC.

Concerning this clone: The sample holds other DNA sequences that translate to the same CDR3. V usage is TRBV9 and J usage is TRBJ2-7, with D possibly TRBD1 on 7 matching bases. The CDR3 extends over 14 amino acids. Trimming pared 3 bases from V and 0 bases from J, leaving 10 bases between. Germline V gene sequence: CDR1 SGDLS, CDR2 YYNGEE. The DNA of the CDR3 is TGTGCCAGCAGCGGGCGGGACAGCTCCTACGAGCAGTACTTC. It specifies CASSGRDSSYEQYF.

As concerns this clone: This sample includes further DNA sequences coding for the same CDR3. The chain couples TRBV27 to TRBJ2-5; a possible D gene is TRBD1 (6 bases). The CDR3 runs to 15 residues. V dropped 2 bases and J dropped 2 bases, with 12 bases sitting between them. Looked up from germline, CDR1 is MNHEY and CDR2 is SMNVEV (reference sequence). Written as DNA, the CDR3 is TGTGCCAGCAGTTTAAGTAGGCAGGGGCAAGAGACCCAGTACTTC. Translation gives CASSLSRQGQETQYF.

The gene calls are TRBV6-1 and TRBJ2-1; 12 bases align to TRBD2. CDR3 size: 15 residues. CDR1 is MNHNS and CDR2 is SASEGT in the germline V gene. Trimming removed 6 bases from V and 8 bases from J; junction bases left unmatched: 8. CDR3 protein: CASSRLAGVSDEQFF. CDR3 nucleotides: TGTGCCAGCAGCAGACTAGCGGGAGTCTCAGATGAGCAGTTCTTC.

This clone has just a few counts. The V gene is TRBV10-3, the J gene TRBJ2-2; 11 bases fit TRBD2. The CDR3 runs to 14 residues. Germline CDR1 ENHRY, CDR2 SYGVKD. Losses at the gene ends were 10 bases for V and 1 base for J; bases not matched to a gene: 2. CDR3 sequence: CATGLAGNTGELFF. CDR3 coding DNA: TGTGCCACTGGACTAGCGGGGAACACCGGGGAGCTGTTTTTT.

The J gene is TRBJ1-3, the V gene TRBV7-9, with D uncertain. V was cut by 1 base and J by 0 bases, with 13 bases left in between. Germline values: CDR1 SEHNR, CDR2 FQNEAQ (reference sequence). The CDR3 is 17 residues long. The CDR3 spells CASSLGLGESSGNTIYF. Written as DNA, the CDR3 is TGTGCCAGCAGCTTAGGGCTGGGCGAAAGCTCTGGAAACACCATATATTTT.

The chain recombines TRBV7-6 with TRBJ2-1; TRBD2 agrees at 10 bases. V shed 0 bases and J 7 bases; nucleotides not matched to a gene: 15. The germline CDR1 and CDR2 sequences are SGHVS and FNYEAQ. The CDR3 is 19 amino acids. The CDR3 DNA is TGTGCCAGCAGCTTAGCTTTTCAGCCGACTAGCGGGTACGAGAATGAGCAGTTCTTC. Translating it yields CASSLAFQPTSGYENEQFF.

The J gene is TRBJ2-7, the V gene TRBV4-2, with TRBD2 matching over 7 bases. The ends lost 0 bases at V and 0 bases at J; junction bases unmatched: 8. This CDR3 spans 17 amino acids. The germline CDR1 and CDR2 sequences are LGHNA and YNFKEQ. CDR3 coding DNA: TGTGCCAGCAGCCAAGATCCCCTAGGCGGGAGCTCCTACGAGCAGTACTTC. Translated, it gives CASSQDPLGGSSYEQYF.

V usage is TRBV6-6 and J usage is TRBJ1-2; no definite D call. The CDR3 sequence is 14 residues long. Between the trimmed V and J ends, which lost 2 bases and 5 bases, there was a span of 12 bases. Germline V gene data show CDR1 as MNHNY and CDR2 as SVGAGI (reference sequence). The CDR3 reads CASSYAETIYGYTF. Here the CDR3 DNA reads TGTGCCAGCAGTTACGCCGAGACAATATATGGCTACACCTTC.

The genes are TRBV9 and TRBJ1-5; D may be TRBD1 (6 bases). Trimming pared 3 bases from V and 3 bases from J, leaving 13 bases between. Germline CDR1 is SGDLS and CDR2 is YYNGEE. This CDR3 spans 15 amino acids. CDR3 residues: CASSAGAGVNQPQHF. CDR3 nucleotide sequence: TGTGCCAGCAGCGCCGGGGCAGGGGTCAATCAGCCCCAGCATTTT.

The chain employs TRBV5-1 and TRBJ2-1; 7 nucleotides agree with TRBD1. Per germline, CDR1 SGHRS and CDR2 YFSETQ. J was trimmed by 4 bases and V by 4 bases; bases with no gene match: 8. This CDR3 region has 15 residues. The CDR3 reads CASSIGQERYNEQFF. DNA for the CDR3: TGCGCCAGCAGCATCGGACAGGAGAGGTACAATGAGCAGTTCTTC.

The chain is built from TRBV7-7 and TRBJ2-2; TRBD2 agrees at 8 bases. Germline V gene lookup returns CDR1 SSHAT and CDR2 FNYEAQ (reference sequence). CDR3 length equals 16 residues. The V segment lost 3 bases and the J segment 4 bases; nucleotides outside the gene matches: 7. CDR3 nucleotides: TGTGCCAGCAGCTTTGAAGCGGGAGCTTTCACCGGGGAGCTGTTTTTT. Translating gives CASSFEAGAFTGELFF.

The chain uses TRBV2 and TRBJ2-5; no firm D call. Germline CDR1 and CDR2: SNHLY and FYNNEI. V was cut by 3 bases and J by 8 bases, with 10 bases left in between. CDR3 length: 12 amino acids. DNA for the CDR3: TGTGCCAGCAGTGACGAGGCGTCTACCCAGTACTTC. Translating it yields CASSDEASTQYF.

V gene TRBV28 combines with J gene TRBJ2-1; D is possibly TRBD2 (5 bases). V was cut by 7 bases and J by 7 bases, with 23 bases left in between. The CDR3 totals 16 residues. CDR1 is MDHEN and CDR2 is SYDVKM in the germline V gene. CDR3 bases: TGTGCCAGCACCCTGAGGGAGCGGTCCCTTAGGAATGAGCAGTTCTTC. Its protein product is CASTLRERSLRNEQFF. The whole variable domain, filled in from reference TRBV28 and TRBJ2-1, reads DVKVTQSSRYLVKRTGEKVFLECVQDMDHENMFWYRQDPGLGLRLIYFSYDVKMKEKGDIPEGYSVSREKKERFSLILESASTNQTSMYLCASTLRERSLRNEQFFGPGTRLTVL.